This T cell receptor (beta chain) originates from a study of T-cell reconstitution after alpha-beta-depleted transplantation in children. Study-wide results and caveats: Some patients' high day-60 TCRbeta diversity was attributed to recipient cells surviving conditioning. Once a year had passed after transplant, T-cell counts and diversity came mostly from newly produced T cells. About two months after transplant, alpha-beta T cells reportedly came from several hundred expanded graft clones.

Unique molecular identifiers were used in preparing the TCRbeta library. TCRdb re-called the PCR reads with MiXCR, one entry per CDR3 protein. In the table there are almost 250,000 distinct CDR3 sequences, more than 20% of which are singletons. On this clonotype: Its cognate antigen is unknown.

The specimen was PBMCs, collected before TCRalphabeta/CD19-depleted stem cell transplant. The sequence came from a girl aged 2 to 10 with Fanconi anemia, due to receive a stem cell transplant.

CDR3 loop: CSARNRELLSYEQYF. CDR3 DNA: TGCAGTGCCCGAAACAGGGAACTCCTCTCCTACGAGCAGTACTTC. This chain connects TRBV20-1 to TRBJ2-7, with D tentatively TRBD1 (6 bases). The CDR3 totals 15 residues. V dropped 6 bases and J dropped 0 bases, with 18 bases sitting between them. Germline lookup yields CDR1 DFQATT and CDR2 SNEGSKA (reference sequence).